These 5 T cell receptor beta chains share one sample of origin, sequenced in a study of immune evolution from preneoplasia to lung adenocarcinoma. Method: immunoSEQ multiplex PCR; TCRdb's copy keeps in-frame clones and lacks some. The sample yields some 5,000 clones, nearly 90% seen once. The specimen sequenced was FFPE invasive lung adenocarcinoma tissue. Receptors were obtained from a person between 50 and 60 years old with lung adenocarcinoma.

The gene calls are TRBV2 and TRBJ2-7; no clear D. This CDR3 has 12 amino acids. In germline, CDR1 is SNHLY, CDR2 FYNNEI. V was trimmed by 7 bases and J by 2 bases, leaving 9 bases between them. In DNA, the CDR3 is TGTGCCAGCAAGGCAGAGACCTACGAGCAGTACTTC. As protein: CASKAETYEQYF.

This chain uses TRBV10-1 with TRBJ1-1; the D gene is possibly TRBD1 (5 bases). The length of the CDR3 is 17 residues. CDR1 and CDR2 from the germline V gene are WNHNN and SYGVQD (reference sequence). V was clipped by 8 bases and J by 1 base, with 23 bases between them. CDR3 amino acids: CASAQRGPGPENTEAFF. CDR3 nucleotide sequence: TGCGCCAGCGCACAAAGGGGCCCAGGGCCTGAGAACACTGAAGCTTTCTTT.

The CDR3 loop is CASSPPGPSNQPQHF. Written as DNA, the CDR3 is TGTGCCAGCTCACCCCCGGGACCTAGCAATCAGCCCCAGCATTTT. The rearrangement uses TRBV18 and TRBJ1-5; perhaps TRBD1 as D (5 bases). V was trimmed by 3 bases and J by 0 bases, leaving 9 bases between them. The CDR3 sequence is 15 residues long. The germline CDR1 and CDR2 sequences are KGHSH and LQKENI.

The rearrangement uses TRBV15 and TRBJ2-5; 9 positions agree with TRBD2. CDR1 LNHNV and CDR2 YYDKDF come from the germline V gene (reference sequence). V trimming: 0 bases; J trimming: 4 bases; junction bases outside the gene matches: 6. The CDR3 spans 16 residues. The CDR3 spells CATSRDGFSGRETQYF. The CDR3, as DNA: TGTGCCACCAGCAGAGATGGGTTTAGCGGGAGAGAGACCCAGTACTTC.

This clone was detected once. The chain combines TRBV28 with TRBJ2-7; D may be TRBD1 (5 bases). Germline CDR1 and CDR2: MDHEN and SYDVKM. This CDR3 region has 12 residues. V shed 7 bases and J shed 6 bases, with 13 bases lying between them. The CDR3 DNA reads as TGTGCCAGCACCCTCCTGCAGGGCGAGCAGTACTTC. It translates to CASTLLQGEQYF.